This entry lists 14 T cell receptor beta chains sequenced from one sample in a study of beta chain features in type 1 diabetes. These TCRs are of unknown antigen specificity. Study conclusions and caveats: Type 1 diabetes patients showed a moderate but significant shortening of TCRB CDR3s in all four CD4+ subsets.

The sequenced template was cDNA made from the entire isolated RNA. Here immunoSEQ multiplex PCR was the method, and the copy in TCRdb shows in-frame clones only, minus some. The data contain under 400,000 clones, 10% to 15% of them singletons. The sequencing input was naive CD4+ T cells from blood. Receptor source: a woman between 18 and 30 years old with type 1 diabetes.

V and J are TRBV12-5 and TRBJ2-5; perhaps TRBD2 as D (7 bases). The CDR3 sequence is 16 residues long. V was cut by 0 bases and J by 5 bases, with 16 bases left in between. Germline V gene sequence: CDR1 LGHNT, CDR2 FRNRAP. CDR3 nucleotides: TGTGCTAGTGGTTTGGTACTTGGGGGGGGGCGCGAGACCCAGTACTTC. Translated: CASGLVLGGGRETQYF.

This clone was seen a handful of times. This chain connects TRBV7-9 to TRBJ2-7, with 7 bases that match TRBD1. Germline V lookup: CDR1 SEHNR, CDR2 FQNEAQ (reference sequence). The length of the CDR3 is 13 residues. V gave up 7 bases and J gave up 3 bases; unmatched junction bases: 6. This CDR3 is CASTGTVLYEQYF. CDR3 nucleotides: TGTGCCAGCACTGGGACAGTCCTCTACGAGCAGTACTTC. The full variable domain, its missing parts supplied by reference TRBV7-9 and TRBJ2-7, is DTGVSQNPRHKITKRGQNVTFRCDPISEHNRLYWYRQTLGQGPEFLTYFQNEAQLEKSRLLSDRFSAERPKGSFSTLEIQRTEQGDSAMYLCASTGTVLYEQYFGPGTRLTVT.

The rearrangement joins TRBV7-8 to TRBJ2-1, with 8 nucleotides matching TRBD2. Germline V gene sequence: CDR1 SGHVS, CDR2 FQNEAQ. V trimming: 3 bases; J trimming: 5 bases; junction bases outside the gene matches: 15. The CDR3 runs 18 residues. DNA for the CDR3: TGTGCCAGCAGCTTTGGGGGTCAGCGGGGGCCATCCAACAATGAGCAGTTCTTC. Translated: CASSFGGQRGPSNNEQFF.

This clone has a handful of counts. This chain links TRBV5-1 with TRBJ2-7, with TRBD1 matching 7 bases. J lost 1 base, V lost 4 bases, and 5 bases had no gene match. The CDR3 spans 14 residues. Looked up from germline, CDR1 is SGHRS and CDR2 is YFSETQ. The CDR3 DNA is TGCGCCAGCAGCGCGACAGGGCAGTCCTACGAGCAGTACTTC. It encodes CASSATGQSYEQYF.

In its sample, this clone was seen a few times. The chain carries TRBV5-6 and TRBJ2-1; D is unresolved. Germline V CDR1 and CDR2: SGHDT, YYEEEE. The CDR3 loop spans 16 amino acids. V lost 0 bases and J 1 base, leaving 11 bases between the germline ends. The CDR3 loop is CASSLEASPSYNEQFF. The CDR3, as DNA: TGTGCCAGCAGCTTGGAGGCTAGTCCATCCTACAATGAGCAGTTCTTC.

This clone was observed a few times. The chain recombines TRBV9 with TRBJ1-5; no reliable D call. The V gene's germline CDR1 is SGDLS and CDR2 YYNGEE. V was pared by 4 bases and J by 9 bases, with 11 bases between. The length of the CDR3 is 12 residues. This CDR3 is CASSLRRRPQHF. In DNA, the CDR3 is TGTGCCAGCAGCCTCCGACGGAGGCCCCAGCATTTT.

The sample holds a few counts of this clone. The chain is built from TRBV27 and TRBJ2-1; D unresolved. Trimming removed 4 bases at V and 10 bases at J, with 23 bases between. The CDR3 has 16 residues. Germline lookup yields CDR1 MNHEY and CDR2 SMNVEV (reference sequence). CDR3 DNA: TGTGCCAGCAGTTCGACCCCTCAGGATGTGGTGTTAGAGCAGTTCTTC. Its translation: CASSSTPQDVVLEQFF.

The chain employs TRBV7-9 and TRBJ2-5; 8 positions agree with TRBD2. This CDR3 is 13 amino acids long. Unmatched junction bases numbered 4, after V lost 6 bases and J lost 4 bases. Germline CDR1 SEHNR, CDR2 FQNEAQ (reference sequence). This CDR3 reads CASRGLVVETQYF. The CDR3 DNA sequence: TGTGCCAGCAGGGGACTAGTGGTAGAGACCCAGTACTTC.

The gene calls are TRBV10-3 and TRBJ2-1; 10 nucleotides agree with TRBD2. Per germline, CDR1 ENHRY and CDR2 SYGVKD. Trimming removed 4 bases from V and 7 bases from J; junction bases left unmatched: 7. This CDR3 comprises 15 residues. CDR3 in DNA: TGTGCCATCAGTGCTGGGCTAGCGGGAGCTAATGAGCAGTTCTTC. Translated, it gives CAISAGLAGANEQFF.

This clone was observed a few times. The chain has TRBV18 and TRBJ2-5; possible D gene TRBD1, 5 bases. This CDR3 has 12 residues. Germline CDR1 KGHSH, CDR2 LQKENI. Deletions cut 3 bases from V and 6 bases from J, with 8 bases between. CDR3: CASSPKGKTQYF. As DNA, the CDR3 is TGTGCCAGCTCACCTAAGGGGAAGACCCAGTACTTC.

This chain joins TRBV10-3 and TRBJ2-1; a weak D match, TRBD1 (6 bases). This CDR3 is built from 17 residues. The germline V gene has CDR1 ENHRY and CDR2 SYGVKD. Trimming shortened V by 4 bases and J by 1 base, and 17 bases separated the two germline ends. The DNA of the CDR3 is TGTGCCATCAGTGTTGAAAGGGGGAGAGATTCCTACAATGAGCAGTTCTTC. Translation: CAISVERGRDSYNEQFF.

The CDR3 DNA reads as TGCGCCAGCAGCTTGCAGGGGTTAGTGGACATTCAGTACTTC. Residues: CASSLQGLVDIQYF. The V call is TRBV5-1, the J call TRBJ2-4; tentative D call: TRBD1 (6 bases). Germline V gene lookup returns CDR1 SGHRS and CDR2 YFSETQ. This CDR3 spans 14 amino acids. V was cut by 1 base and J by 8 bases, with 13 bases left in between.

There are a few counts of this clone. V usage is TRBV30 and J usage is TRBJ1-1, with D possibly matching TRBD1 (5 bases). The CDR3 spans 11 residues. Germline CDR1 is GTSNPN and CDR2 is SVGIG (reference sequence). Trimming cost V 2 bases and J 8 bases, with 9 bases left between them. CDR3 residues: CAWSRGHEAFF. The CDR3 DNA is TGTGCCTGGAGTCGTGGACACGAAGCTTTCTTT.

The J gene is TRBJ1-5, the V gene TRBV19; 7 bases line up with TRBD1. V was pared by 2 bases and J by 1 base, with 8 bases of the junction left unmatched. Germline CDR1 is LNHDA and CDR2 is SQIVND (reference sequence). The CDR3 runs to 17 residues. The CDR3 loop is CASSISRTGSSNQPQHF. The CDR3 coding sequence is TGTGCCAGTAGTATATCCCGGACAGGATCCAGCAATCAGCCCCAGCATTTT.